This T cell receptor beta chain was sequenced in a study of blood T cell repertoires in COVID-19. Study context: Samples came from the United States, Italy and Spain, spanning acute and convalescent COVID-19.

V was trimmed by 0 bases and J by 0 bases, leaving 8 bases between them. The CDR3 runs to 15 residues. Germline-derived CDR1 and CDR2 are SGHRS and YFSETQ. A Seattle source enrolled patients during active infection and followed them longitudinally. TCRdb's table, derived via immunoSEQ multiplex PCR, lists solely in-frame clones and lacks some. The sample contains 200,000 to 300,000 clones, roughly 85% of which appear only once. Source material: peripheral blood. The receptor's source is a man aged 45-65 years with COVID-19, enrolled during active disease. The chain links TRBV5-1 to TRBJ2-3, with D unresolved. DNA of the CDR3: TGCGCCAGCAGCTTGGCTCCTATTAGCACAGATACGCAGTATTTT. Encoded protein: CASSLAPISTDTQYF.